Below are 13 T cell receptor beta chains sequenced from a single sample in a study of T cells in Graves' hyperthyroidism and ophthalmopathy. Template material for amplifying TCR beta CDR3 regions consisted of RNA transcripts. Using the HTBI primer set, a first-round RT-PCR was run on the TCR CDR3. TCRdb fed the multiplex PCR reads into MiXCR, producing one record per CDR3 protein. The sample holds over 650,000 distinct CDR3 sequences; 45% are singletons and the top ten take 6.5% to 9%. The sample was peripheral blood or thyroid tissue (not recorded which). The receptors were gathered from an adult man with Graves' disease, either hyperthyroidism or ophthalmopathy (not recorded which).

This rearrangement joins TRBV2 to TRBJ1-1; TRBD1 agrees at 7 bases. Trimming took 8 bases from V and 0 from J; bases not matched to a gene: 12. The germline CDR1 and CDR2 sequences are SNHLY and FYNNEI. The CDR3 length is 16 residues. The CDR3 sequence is CASYRMGQLMNTEAFF. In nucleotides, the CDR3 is TGTGCCAGCTATCGGATGGGACAGCTCATGAACACTGAAGCTTTCTTT.

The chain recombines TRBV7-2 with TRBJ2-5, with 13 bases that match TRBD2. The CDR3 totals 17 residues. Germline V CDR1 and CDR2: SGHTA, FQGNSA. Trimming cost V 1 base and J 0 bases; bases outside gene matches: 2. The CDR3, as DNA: TGTGCCAGCAGCTTAGAGACTAGCGGGGGGTACCAAGAGACCCAGTACTTC. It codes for CASSLETSGGYQETQYF.

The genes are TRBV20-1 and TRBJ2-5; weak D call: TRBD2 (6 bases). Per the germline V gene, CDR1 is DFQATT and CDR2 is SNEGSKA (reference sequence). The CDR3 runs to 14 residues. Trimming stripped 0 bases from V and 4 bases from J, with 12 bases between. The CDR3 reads CSARDQEGGETQYF. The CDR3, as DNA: TGCAGTGCTAGAGATCAGGAGGGAGGAGAGACCCAGTACTTC.

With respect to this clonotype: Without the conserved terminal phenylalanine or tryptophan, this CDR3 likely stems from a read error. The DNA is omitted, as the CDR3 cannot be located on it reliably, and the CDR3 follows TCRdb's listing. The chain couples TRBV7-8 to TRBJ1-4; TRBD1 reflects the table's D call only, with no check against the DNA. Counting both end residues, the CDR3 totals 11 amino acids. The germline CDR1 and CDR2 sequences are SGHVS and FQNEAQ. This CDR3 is CASSLSGTGGL.

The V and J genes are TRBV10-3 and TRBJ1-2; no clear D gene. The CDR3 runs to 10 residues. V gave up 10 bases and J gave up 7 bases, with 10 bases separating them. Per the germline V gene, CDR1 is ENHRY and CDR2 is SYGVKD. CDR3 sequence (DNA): TGTGCCACCTCGAGGGTTGGCTACACCTTC. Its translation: CATSRVGYTF.

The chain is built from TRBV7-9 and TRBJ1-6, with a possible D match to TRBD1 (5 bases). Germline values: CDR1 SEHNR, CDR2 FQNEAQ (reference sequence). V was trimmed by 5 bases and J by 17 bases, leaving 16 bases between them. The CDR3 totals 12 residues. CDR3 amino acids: CASSRGTSGIHF. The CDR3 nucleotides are TGTGCCAGCAGCCGGGGGACTAGCGGGATCCACTTT.

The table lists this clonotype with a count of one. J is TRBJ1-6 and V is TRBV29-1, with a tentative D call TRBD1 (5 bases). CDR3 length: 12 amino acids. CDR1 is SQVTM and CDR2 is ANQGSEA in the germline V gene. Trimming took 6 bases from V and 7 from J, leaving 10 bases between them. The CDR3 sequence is CSVGAGNSPLHF. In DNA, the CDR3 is TGCAGCGTCGGGGCCGGGAATTCACCCCTCCACTTT.

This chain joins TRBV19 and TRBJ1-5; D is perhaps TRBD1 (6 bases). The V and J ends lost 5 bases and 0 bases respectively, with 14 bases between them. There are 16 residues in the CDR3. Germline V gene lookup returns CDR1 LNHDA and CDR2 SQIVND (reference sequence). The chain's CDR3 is CASSPEQGNSNQPQHF. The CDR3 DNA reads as TGTGCCAGTAGTCCGGAGCAGGGGAATAGCAATCAGCCCCAGCATTTT.

CDR3 sequence reads: CASSILLAGDEQYF. For the CDR3, the DNA is TGTGCCAGTAGTATACTCCTAGCGGGAGACGAGCAGTACTTC. The rearrangement links TRBV19 to TRBJ2-7; TRBD2 aligns across 10 bases. The CDR3 covers 14 residues. From germline, CDR1 is LNHDA and CDR2 SQIVND (reference sequence). After removal of 2 bases from V and 5 bases from J, the junction contained 3 bases not matched to a gene.

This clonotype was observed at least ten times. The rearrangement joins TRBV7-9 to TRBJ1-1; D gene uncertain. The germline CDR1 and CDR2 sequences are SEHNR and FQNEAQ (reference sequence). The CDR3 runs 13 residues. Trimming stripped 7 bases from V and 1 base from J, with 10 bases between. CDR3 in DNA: TGTGCCAGCATGATGGCTGGGAACACTGAAGCTTTCTTT. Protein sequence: CASMMAGNTEAFF. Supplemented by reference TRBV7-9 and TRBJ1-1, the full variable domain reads DTGVSQNPRHKITKRGQNVTFRCDPISEHNRLYWYRQTLGQGPEFLTYFQNEAQLEKSRLLSDRFSAERPKGSFSTLEIQRTEQGDSAMYLCASMMAGNTEAFFGQGTRLTVV.

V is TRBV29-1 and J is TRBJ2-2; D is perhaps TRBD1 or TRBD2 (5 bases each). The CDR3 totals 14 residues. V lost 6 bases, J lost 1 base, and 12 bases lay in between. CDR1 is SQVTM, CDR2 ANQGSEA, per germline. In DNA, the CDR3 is TGCAGCGTACGGGACGGAGGGAACACCGGGGAGCTGTTTTTT. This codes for CSVRDGGNTGELFF.

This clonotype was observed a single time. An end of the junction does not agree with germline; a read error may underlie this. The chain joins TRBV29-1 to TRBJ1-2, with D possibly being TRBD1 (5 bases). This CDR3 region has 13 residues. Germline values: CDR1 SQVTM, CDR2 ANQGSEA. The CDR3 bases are TGCAGCGCTGAAAACAGGCTAAACTATGGCTACACCTTC. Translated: CSAENRLNYGYTF. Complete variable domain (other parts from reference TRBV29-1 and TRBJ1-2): SAVISQKPSRDICQRGTSLTIQCQVDSQVTMMFWYRQQPGQSLTLIATANQGSEATYESGFVIDKFPISRPNLTFSTLTVSNMSPEDSSIYLCSAENRLNYGYTFGSGTRLTVV.

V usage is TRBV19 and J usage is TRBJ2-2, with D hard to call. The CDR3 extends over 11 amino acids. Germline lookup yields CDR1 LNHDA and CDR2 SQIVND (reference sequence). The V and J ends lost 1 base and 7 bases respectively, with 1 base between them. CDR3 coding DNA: TGTGCCAGTAGTATAGGCGGGGAGCTGTTTTTT. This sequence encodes CASSIGGELFF.